The present entry profiles one T cell receptor beta chain with its context. The antigen is unknown. The V end was cut by 3 bases, the J end by 5 bases, with 13 bases between. Germline CDR1 and CDR2: MNHEY and SMNVEV (reference sequence). The CDR3 has 14 amino acids. The primer mix had 60 Vbeta and 13 Jbeta primers. Some clones are missing from TCRdb's copy, which holds only in-frame ones; the method was immunoSEQ multiplex PCR. The table shows 95,000 to 150,000 clones, with approximately 78% occurring only once. The sample belongs to a study of cytomegalovirus exposure and HLA in healthy donors. Study as a whole: A prior study identified approximately 110 million unique TCR beta sequences from about 200 million T cells. Out of fewer than 500 genotyped donors, approximately 84% belonged to the Caucasian-associated ancestry cluster. General study findings and limits: The analysis excluded some indistinguishable V segments, including TRBV6-2 and TRBV6-3. Productive rates of about 90% or about 30% were seen for most TCR beta V segments in an earlier analysis.

The V and J genes are TRBV27 and TRBJ1-2, with D tentatively TRBD1 (6 bases). This TCR was sampled from a woman between 40 and 55 years old in good health and CMV-seropositive. The sample was PBMCs. The CDR3 DNA reads as TGTGCCAGCAGTTTCACCGGACAGATTTATGGCTACACCTTC. This gives the protein CASSFTGQIYGYTF.